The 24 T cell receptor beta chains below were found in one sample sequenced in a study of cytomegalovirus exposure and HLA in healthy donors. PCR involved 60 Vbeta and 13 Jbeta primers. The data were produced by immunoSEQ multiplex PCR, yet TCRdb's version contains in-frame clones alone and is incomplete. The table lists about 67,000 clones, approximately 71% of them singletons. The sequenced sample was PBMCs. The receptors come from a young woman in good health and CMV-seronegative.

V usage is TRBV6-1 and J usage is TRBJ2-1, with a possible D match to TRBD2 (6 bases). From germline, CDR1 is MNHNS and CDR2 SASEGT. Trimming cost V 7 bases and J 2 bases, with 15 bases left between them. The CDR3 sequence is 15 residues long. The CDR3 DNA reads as TGTGCCAGCACGAGCCCCCGGGGGACCTACAATGAGCAGTTCTTC. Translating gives CASTSPRGTYNEQFF.

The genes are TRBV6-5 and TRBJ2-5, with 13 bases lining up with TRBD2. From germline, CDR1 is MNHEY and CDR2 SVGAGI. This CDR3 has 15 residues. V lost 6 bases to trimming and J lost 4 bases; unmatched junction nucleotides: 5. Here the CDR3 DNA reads TGTGCCAGCAGCATCGGACTAGCGGGGGTAGAGACCCAGTACTTC. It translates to CASSIGLAGVETQYF.

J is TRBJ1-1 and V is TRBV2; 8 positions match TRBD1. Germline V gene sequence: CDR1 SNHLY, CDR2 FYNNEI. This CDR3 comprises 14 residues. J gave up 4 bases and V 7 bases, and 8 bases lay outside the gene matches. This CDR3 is CASTRQGLGTEAFF. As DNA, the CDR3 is TGTGCCAGCACCCGACAGGGGTTAGGCACTGAAGCTTTCTTT.

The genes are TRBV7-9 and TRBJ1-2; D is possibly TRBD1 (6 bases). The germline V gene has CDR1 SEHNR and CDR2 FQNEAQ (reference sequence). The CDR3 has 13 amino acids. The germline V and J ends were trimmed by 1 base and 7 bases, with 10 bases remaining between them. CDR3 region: CASSLEQGPGYTF. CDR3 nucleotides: TGTGCCAGCAGCTTAGAACAGGGTCCTGGCTACACCTTC.

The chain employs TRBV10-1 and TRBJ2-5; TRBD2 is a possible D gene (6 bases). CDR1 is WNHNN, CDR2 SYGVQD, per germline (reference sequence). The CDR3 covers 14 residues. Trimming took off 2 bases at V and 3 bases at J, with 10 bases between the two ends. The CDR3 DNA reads TGCGCCAGCAGTGAGGACCGGGGGAAAGAGACCCAGTACTTC. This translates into CASSEDRGKETQYF.

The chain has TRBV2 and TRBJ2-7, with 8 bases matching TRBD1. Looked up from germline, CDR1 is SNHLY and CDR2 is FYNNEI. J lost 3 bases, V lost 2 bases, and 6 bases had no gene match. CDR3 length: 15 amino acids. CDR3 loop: CASSETGQGNYEQYF. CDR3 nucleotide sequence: TGTGCCAGCAGTGAAACCGGACAGGGTAACTACGAGCAGTACTTC.

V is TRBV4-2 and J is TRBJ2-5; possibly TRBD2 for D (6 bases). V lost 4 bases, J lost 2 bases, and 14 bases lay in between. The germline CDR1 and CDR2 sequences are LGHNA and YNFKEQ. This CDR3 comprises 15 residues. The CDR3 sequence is CASSPGTSGQETQYF. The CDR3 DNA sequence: TGTGCCAGCAGCCCCGGGACTTCGGGGCAAGAGACCCAGTACTTC.

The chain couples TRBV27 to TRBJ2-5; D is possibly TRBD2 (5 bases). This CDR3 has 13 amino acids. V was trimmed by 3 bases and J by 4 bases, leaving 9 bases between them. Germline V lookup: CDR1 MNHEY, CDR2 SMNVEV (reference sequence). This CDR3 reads CASSLRVGETQYF. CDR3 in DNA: TGTGCCAGCAGTTTGCGGGTGGGAGAGACCCAGTACTTC.

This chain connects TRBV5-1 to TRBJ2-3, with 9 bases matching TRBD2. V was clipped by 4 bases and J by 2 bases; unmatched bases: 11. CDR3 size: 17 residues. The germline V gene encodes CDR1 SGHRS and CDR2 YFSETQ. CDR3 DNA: TGCGCCAGCAGCCTAGAGGATGGCGGGGGGGCCACAGATACGCAGTATTTT. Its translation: CASSLEDGGGATDTQYF.

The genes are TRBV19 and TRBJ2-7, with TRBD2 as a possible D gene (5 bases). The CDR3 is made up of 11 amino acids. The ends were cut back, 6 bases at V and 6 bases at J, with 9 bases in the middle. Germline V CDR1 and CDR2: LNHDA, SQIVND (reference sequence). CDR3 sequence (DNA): TGTGCCAGTAGCGACTATGGCGAGCAGTACTTC. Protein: CASSDYGEQYF.

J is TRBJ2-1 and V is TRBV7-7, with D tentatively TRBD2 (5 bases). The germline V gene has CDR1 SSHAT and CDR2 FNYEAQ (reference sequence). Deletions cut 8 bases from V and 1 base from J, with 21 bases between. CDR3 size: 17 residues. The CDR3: CASSSNPGGGSYNEQFF. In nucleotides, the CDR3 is TGTGCCAGCTCCTCTAACCCGGGTGGAGGTTCCTACAATGAGCAGTTCTTC. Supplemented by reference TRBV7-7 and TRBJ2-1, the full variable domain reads GAGVSQSPRYKVTKRGQDVTLRCDPISSHATLYWYQQALGQGPEFLTYFNYEAQPDKSGLPSDRFSAERPEGSISTLTIQRTEQRDSAMYRCASSSNPGGGSYNEQFFGPGTRLTVL.

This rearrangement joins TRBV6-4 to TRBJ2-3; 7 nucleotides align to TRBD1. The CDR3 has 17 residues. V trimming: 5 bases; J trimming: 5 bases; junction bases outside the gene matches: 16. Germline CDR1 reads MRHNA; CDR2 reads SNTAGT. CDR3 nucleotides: TGTGCCAGCAGTTGTTCTGCTGTTTGGGACAGAAAAGATACGCAGTATTTT. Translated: CASSCSAVWDRKDTQYF.

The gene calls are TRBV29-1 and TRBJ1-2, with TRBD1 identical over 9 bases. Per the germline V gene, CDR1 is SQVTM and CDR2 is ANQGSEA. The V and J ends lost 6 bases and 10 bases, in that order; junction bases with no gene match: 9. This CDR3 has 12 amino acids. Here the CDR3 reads CSVSQTGGDYTF. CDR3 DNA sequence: TGCAGCGTCTCACAGACAGGGGGTGACTACACCTTC.

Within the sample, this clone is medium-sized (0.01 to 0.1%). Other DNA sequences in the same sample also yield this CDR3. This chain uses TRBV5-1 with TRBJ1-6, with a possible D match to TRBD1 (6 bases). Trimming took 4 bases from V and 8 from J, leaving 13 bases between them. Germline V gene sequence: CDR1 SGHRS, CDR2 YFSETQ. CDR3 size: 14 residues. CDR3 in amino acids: CASSPGGVDSPLHF. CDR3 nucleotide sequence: TGCGCCAGCAGCCCGGGGGGCGTCGATTCACCCCTCCACTTT.

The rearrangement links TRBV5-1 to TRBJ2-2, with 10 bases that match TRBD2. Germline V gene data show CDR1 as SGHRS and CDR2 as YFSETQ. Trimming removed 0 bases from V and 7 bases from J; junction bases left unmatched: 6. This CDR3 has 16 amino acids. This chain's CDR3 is CASSLDQAGGLGELFF. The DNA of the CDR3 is TGCGCCAGCAGCTTGGATCAAGCGGGGGGGCTCGGGGAGCTGTTTTTT.

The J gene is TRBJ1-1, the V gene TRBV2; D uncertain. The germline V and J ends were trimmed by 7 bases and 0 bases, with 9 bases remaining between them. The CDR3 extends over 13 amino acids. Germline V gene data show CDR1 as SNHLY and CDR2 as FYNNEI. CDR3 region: CASTKEVNTEAFF. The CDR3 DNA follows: TGTGCCAGCACGAAGGAGGTGAACACTGAAGCTTTCTTT.

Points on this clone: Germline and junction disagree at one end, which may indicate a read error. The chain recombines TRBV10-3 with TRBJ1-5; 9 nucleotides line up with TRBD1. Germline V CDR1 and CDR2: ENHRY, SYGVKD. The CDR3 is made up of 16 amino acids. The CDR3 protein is CASSYGDRASNQPQHF. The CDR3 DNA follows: TGTGCCAGCAGTTATGGGGACAGGGCTAGCAATCAGCCCCAGCATTTT.

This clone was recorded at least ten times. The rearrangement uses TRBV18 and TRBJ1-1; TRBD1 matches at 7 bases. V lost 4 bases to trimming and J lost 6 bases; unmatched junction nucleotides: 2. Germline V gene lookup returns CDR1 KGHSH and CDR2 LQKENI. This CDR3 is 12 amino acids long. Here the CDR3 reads CASSRDRAEAFF. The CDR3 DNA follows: TGTGCCAGCTCACGGGACAGAGCTGAAGCTTTCTTT.

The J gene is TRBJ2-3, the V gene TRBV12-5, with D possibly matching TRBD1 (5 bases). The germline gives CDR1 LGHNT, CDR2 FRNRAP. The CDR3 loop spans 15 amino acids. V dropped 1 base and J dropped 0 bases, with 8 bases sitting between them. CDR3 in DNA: TGTGCTAGTGGTTTGGGGACACTTAGCACAGATACGCAGTATTTT. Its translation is CASGLGTLSTDTQYF.

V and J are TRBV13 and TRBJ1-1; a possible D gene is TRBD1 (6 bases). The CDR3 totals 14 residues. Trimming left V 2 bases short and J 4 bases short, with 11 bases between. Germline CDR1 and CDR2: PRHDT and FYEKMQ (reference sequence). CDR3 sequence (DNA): TGTGCCAGCAGCTTACAGGGGATGGGCACTGAAGCTTTCTTT. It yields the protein CASSLQGMGTEAFF.

CDR3 nucleotides: TGTGCCAGCAGTGAGGCCCTTAATGAGCAGTTCTTC. Translation gives CASSEALNEQFF. This chain connects TRBV6-5 to TRBJ2-1; D not certain. The V end was cut by 5 bases, the J end by 7 bases, with 9 bases between. Germline CDR1 and CDR2: MNHEY and SVGAGI. This CDR3 contains 12 residues.

The CDR3 loop reads CASSSQADTQYF. CDR3 bases: TGTGCCAGCAGCTCTCAAGCTGATACGCAGTATTTT. The chain recombines TRBV7-2 with TRBJ2-3, with unresolved D. The CDR3 consists of 12 residues. V was shortened by 4 bases and J by 6 bases, with 8 bases between the two germline ends. Germline lookup yields CDR1 SGHTA and CDR2 FQGNSA.

CDR3 residues: CASADSPGGNYEQYF. The CDR3 coding sequence is TGTGCCAGCGCAGATTCCCCGGGGGGAAACTACGAGCAGTACTTC. This chain links TRBV2 with TRBJ2-7; TRBD2 matches 7 bases. This CDR3 region has 15 residues. The V gene's germline CDR1 is SNHLY and CDR2 FYNNEI. Germline trimming cut 8 bases from V and 3 bases from J; bases unmatched to any gene: 13.

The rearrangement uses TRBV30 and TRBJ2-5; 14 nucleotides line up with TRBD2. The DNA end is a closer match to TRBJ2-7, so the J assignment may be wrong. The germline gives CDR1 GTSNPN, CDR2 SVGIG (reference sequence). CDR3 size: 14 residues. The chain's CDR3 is CAWMPGLAGDEQYF. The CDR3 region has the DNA TGTGCCTGGATGCCGGGACTAGCGGGGGACGAGCAGTACTTC.